This T cell receptor beta chain derives from a study of TIL therapy for anti-PD-1-resistant metastatic lung cancer. Study context: Tumors had a median PD-L1 proportion score of about 6%. Half of patients were current or former smokers.

Trimming took 5 bases from V and 7 from J; bases not matched to a gene: 9. Per germline, CDR1 SEHNR and CDR2 FQNEAQ (reference sequence). The CDR3 totals 15 residues. The immunoSEQ assay was v3. This table comes from immunoSEQ multiplex PCR, and its TCRdb copy is limited to in-frame clones, with some not included. The table shows 25,000 to 40,000 clones, with 74% occurring only once. Time point denoted: pre-treatment sample, taken before nivolumab and TIL therapy. The V call is TRBV7-9, the J call TRBJ2-2; TRBD1 aligns across 8 bases. This clonotype originated in a woman aged 30-79 years with non-small cell lung cancer. The sequenced sample was blood, obtained at baseline. CDR3 DNA sequence: TGTGCCAGCAGCCGAACAGGGGGAACAATCGGGGAGCTGTTTTTT. This translates into CASSRTGGTIGELFF.